The 7 T cell receptor beta chains below were found in one sample sequenced in a study of blood T cell repertoires in COVID-19. Libraries were prepared by immunoSEQ multiplex PCR; TCRdb keeps only in-frame clonotypes and omits some of them. The repertoire includes over 150,000 clones, approximately 82% of them detected once, and over 9.5% sits in the top ten. Material: peripheral blood. Receptors originate from an elderly woman with active or convalescent COVID-19.

The chain employs TRBV4-2 and TRBJ2-1, with TRBD1 matching 7 bases. Germline V lookup: CDR1 LGHNA, CDR2 YNFKEQ. V gave up 4 bases and J gave up 7 bases; unmatched junction bases: 7. CDR3 length: 14 amino acids. In DNA form, the CDR3 reads TGTGCCAGCAGCCTAGCCGACAGGGAAAATGAGCAGTTCTTC. As protein: CASSLADRENEQFF.

The V call is TRBV28, the J call TRBJ2-3; D not resolved. Trimming removed 4 bases from V and 5 bases from J, with 10 bases in between. This CDR3 is 13 amino acids long. Looked up from germline, CDR1 is MDHEN and CDR2 is SYDVKM. CDR3 region: CASSSSQRDTQYF. The DNA of the CDR3 is TGTGCCAGCAGTTCTAGTCAAAGAGATACGCAGTATTTT.

This clone was observed once. The CDR3 loop is CASSSGLAIQETQYF. Written as DNA, the CDR3 is TGTGCCAGCAGCTCAGGACTAGCGATCCAAGAGACCCAGTACTTC. The chain uses TRBV7-3 and TRBJ2-5; TRBD2 matches at 9 bases. CDR3 length equals 15 residues. Per germline, CDR1 SGHTA and CDR2 FQGTGA. The J segment lost 1 base and the V segment lost 4 bases, leaving 4 bases of the junction unmatched.

The chain joins TRBV19 to TRBJ2-1; the match to TRBD1 covers 9 bases. The CDR3 is 15 residues long. The V and J ends lost 5 bases and 5 bases, in that order; junction bases with no gene match: 7. Germline V gene lookup returns CDR1 LNHDA and CDR2 SQIVND (reference sequence). CDR3 in amino acids: CASSARTGVNNEQFF. For the CDR3, the DNA is TGTGCCAGTAGTGCCCGGACAGGGGTCAACAATGAGCAGTTCTTC.

This chain uses TRBV28 with TRBJ2-5; 11 nucleotides align to TRBD1. Germline CDR1 is MDHEN and CDR2 is SYDVKM. The trim removed 5 bases at V and 1 base at J, leaving 6 bases unmatched. This CDR3 has 16 amino acids. This CDR3 is CASSNFGTGGQETQYF. DNA of the CDR3: TGTGCCAGCAGTAACTTCGGGACAGGGGGCCAAGAGACCCAGTACTTC.

This chain links TRBV2 with TRBJ1-3; D not resolved. The CDR3 runs 15 residues. The V end was cut by 7 bases, the J end by 0 bases, with 13 bases between. Per the germline V gene, CDR1 is SNHLY and CDR2 is FYNNEI. In nucleotides, the CDR3 is TGTGCCAGCAAGGCAACTAGATACTCTGGAAACACCATATATTTT. Encoded protein: CASKATRYSGNTIYF.

There are a few counts of this clone. The rearrangement joins TRBV3-1 (or the pseudogene TRBV3-2) to TRBJ1-2; D not certain. The germline V and J ends were trimmed by 1 base and 5 bases, with 5 bases remaining between them. Germline V gives CDR1 LGHDT, CDR2 YNNKEL (reference sequence). The length of the CDR3 is 12 residues. In DNA form, the CDR3 reads TGTGCCAGCAGCCAAGGCGCTTATGGCTACACCTTC. It translates to CASSQGAYGYTF.